The rows below give T cell receptor beta chains drawn from one sample of a study of cytomegalovirus exposure and HLA in healthy donors. Sequenced by immunoSEQ multiplex PCR; TCRdb stores in-frame clones only, minus some. The table records 130,000 to 150,000 clones, 75% to 90% of them present only once. Sequenced input: PBMCs. The receptor set was obtained from a man aged 40-55 years in good health and CMV-seronegative. Both conserved end residues are part of each CDR3. The D gene is left open where the match is weak. Not every row has a clone size; where given, it reads once, few, many or a size class.

v_gene	len	abundance	j_gene	d_gene	CDR3nt	CDR3aa
TRBV29-1	12	NA	TRBJ2-7	NA	TGCAGCGTTGCACTTCCGGGATACGAGCAGTACTTC	CSVALPGYEQYF
TRBV7-9	14	NA	TRBJ1-2	NA	TGTGCCAGCAGCTATTTGACAGACGGCTATGGCTACACCTTC	CASSYLTDGYGYTF
TRBV19	14	NA	TRBJ1-6	TRBD1	TGTGCCAGTCGGGACAGGGTGCTAAATTCACCCCTCCACTTT	CASRDRVLNSPLHF
TRBV6-5	13	NA	TRBJ2-5	TRBD1	TGTGCCAGCAGCCCCAGCGGACAGGTCAAGCAGTACTTC	CASSPSGQVKQYF
TRBV9	13	NA	TRBJ1-5	TRBD1	TGTGCCAGCAGCAAGACAGGGAATCAGCCCCAGCATTTT	CASSKTGNQPQHF
TRBV28	12	NA	TRBJ1-1	NA	TGTGCCAGCAGTTTCGGGGTATCTGAAGCTTTCTTT	CASSFGVSEAFF
TRBV25-1	15	NA	TRBJ2-5	TRBD2	TGTGCCAGCAAGGGCGGGGGAGGTTTCCAAGAGACCCAGTACTTC	CASKGGGGFQETQYF
TRBV11-2	15	NA	TRBJ2-3	TRBD1	TGTGCCAGCAGCTTAGGGGACAGGGGTGCGAATACGCAGTATTTT	CASSLGDRGANTQYF
TRBV2	16	NA	TRBJ2-7	TRBD1	TGTGCCAGCAGACAGCAAGGATCAGGGGGTTTCTACGAGCAGTACTTC	CASRQQGSGGFYEQYF
TRBV2	16	NA	TRBJ1-2	NA	TGTGCCAGCAAAACCCGGGGAGGGATCAAGGACTATGGCTACACCTTC	CASKTRGGIKDYGYTF
TRBV19	16	NA	TRBJ1-5	TRBD1	TGTGCCAGTAGTATAGTAGGGGACAGGAGTTATCAGCCCCAGCATTTT	CASSIVGDRSYQPQHF
TRBV28	12	NA	TRBJ2-1	NA	TGTGCCAGCAGTACTAGCCCGAATGAGCAGTTCTTC	CASSTSPNEQFF
TRBV7-9	16	few	TRBJ1-5	TRBD1	TGTGCCAGCAGCAATGGGACAGGGCCGCGCAATCAGCCCCAGCATTTT	CASSNGTGPRNQPQHF
TRBV19	13	once	TRBJ2-7	NA	TGTGCCAGTAGTTACAGCAACTCCTACGAGCAGTACTTC	CASSYSNSYEQYF
TRBV9	16	NA	TRBJ1-2	TRBD1	TGTGCCAGCAGCGTAGCGAGGGACAGGGGGCATTATGGCTACACCTTC	CASSVARDRGHYGYTF
TRBV19	14	few	TRBJ1-2	NA	TGTGCCAGTAGTACCGCCGGGACTAACTATGGCTACACCTTC	CASSTAGTNYGYTF
TRBV4-3	17	many	TRBJ2-1	TRBD2	TGCGCCAGCAGCTCACCCGGGTCGGGGGGGCGGGGGAATGAGCAGTTCTTC	CASSSPGSGGRGNEQFF
TRBV19	15	NA	TRBJ1-2	TRBD1	TGTGCCAGTAGTATAAGTGGGACAGTTTACGCTGGCTACACCTTC	CASSISGTVYAGYTF
TRBV11-3	13	once	TRBJ2-5	NA	TGTGCCAGCAGCCGGGGACACCCCGAGACCCAGTACTTC	CASSRGHPETQYF
TRBV28	17	NA	TRBJ2-1	TRBD2	TGTGCCAGCAGTCACAGCACGGGACTAGCGGGGTCGGGTGAGCAGTTCTTC	CASSHSTGLAGSGEQFF
TRBV10-3	13	NA	TRBJ2-3	NA	TGTGCCTCCCGCCTACCGGGCACAGATACGCAGTATTTT	CASRLPGTDTQYF
TRBV5-1	15	NA	TRBJ2-7	NA	TGCGCCAGCAGCCCCCGAGGGAAGGGCTCCTACGAGCAGTACTTC	CASSPRGKGSYEQYF
TRBV4-3	16	NA	TRBJ1-1	NA	TGCGCCAGCAGCCACAGCGGACTGGCGGCGAACACTGAAGCTTTCTTT	CASSHSGLAANTEAFF
TRBV6-1	14	NA	TRBJ2-3	TRBD1	TGTGCCAGCAGCTGGACAGGGGGCAAGGATACGCAGTATTTT	CASSWTGGKDTQYF
TRBV27	15	NA	TRBJ1-2	TRBD1	TGTGCCAGCAGTTTGAGGAGGGGGCCTAACTATGGCTACACCTTC	CASSLRRGPNYGYTF
TRBV6-5	15	NA	TRBJ1-1	NA	TGTGCCAGCAGTTACTCAAGGAGTCTGAACACTGAAGCTTTCTTT	CASSYSRSLNTEAFF
TRBV5-1	15	NA	TRBJ2-5	TRBD2	TGCGCCAGCAGCTTGTTCAGCGGGGGAGGTGAGACCCAGTACTTC	CASSLFSGGGETQYF
TRBV5-1	18	NA	TRBJ2-2	TRBD2	TGCGCCAGCAGCCATCGCTCCAGCGGGGGGGCGAACACCGGGGAGCTGTTTTTT	CASSHRSSGGANTGELFF
TRBV6-5	15	few	TRBJ1-4	TRBD1	TGTGCCAGCAGTTACCAGACAGGGGGCGTGGAAAAACTGTTTTTT	CASSYQTGGVEKLFF
TRBV6-1	15	NA	TRBJ2-1	NA	TGTGCCAGCAGTGAGCGGAGCGGGTCCTACAATGAGCAGTTCTTC	CASSERSGSYNEQFF
TRBV6-5	15	NA	TRBJ1-1	TRBD1	TGTGCCAGCAGTCGGGACAGGATAATGAACACTGAAGCTTTCTTT	CASSRDRIMNTEAFF
TRBV4-1	15	NA	TRBJ2-5	TRBD1	TGCGCCAGCAGCCAAGGGACAGGGGGCATGTGGGAGCAGTACTTC	CASSQGTGGMWEQYF
TRBV9	14	NA	TRBJ2-3	NA	TGTGCCAGCAGCCTCGGGGACAATACAGATACGCAGTATTTT	CASSLGDNTDTQYF
TRBV18	15	NA	TRBJ2-2	NA	TGTGCCAGCTCATCGGGGAGAGGGCCCACCGGGGAGCTGTTTTTT	CASSSGRGPTGELFF
TRBV7-2	13	NA	TRBJ2-1	NA	TGTGCCAGCAGCTTAGGGTCGACTGGACTGGAGTTCTTC	CASSLGSTGLEFF
TRBV27	16	NA	TRBJ1-6	NA	TGTGCCAGCAAAATACAGGGTAGCTCCTATAATTCACCCCTCCACTTT	CASKIQGSSYNSPLHF
TRBV9	16	NA	TRBJ1-1	NA	TGTGCCAGCAGCGTAGGAGGGAACAGGGTGGTAACTGAAGCTTTCTTT	CASSVGGNRVVTEAFF
TRBV14	16	once	TRBJ1-3	TRBD1	TGTGCCAGCAGCCAAGCCCTCCCGACAGGGGGAAACACCATATATTTT	CASSQALPTGGNTIYF
TRBV19	15	NA	TRBJ1-5	NA	TGTGCCAGTAGTATACCCGACAGGAACAATCAGCCCCAGCATTTT	CASSIPDRNNQPQHF
TRBV18	17	NA	TRBJ1-3	TRBD1	TGTGCCAGCTCACCAATGGGACAGGGATTAGGTGGAAACACCATATATTTT	CASSPMGQGLGGNTIYF
TRBV19	14	NA	TRBJ1-1	TRBD1	TGTGCCAGTAGAAGACAGGGAGAGAACACTGAAGCTTTCTTT	CASRRQGENTEAFF
TRBV6-1	15	once	TRBJ1-5	TRBD1	TGTGCCAGCAGTGAAGCAGGGGGCGGCAATCAGCCCCAGCATTTT	CASSEAGGGNQPQHF
TRBV18	15	NA	TRBJ1-5	TRBD1	TGTGCCAGCTCACCGGACAGGGAGGGCAATCAGCCCCAGCATTTT	CASSPDREGNQPQHF
TRBV10-3	16	NA	TRBJ2-3	NA	TGTGCCATCAGTGAGGGCAGGGCTGATAAGGCAGATACGCAGTATTTT	CAISEGRADKADTQYF
TRBV4-2	15	few	TRBJ1-4	NA	TGTGCCAGCAGCCAAGAGGAGGGCGGTAATGAAAAACTGTTTTTT	CASSQEEGGNEKLFF
TRBV19	16	NA	TRBJ1-5	NA	TGTGCCAGTAGTATAGCCCTTACAGGGATCGGTCAGCCCCAGCATTTT	CASSIALTGIGQPQHF
TRBV5-4	17	NA	TRBJ2-7	TRBD2	TGTGCCAGCAGCATCGGACTAGCGGGGTCGTATAGCTACGAGCAGTACTTC	CASSIGLAGSYSYEQYF
TRBV5-1	13	NA	TRBJ1-1	NA	TGCGCCAGCGGTCTCGGGATGAACACTGAAGCTTTCTTT	CASGLGMNTEAFF
TRBV18	15	NA	TRBJ2-3	TRBD1	TGTGCCAGCTCACTAGACAGGGGGAGGACAGATACGCAGTATTTT	CASSLDRGRTDTQYF
TRBV6-5	15	NA	TRBJ2-7	TRBD1	TGTGCCAGCAGTTCGCCGACAGGGGCGAGGTACGAGCAGTACTTC	CASSSPTGARYEQYF